The subject of this entry is one T cell receptor beta chain. Between the trimmed V and J ends, which lost 5 bases and 2 bases, there was a span of 13 bases. Germline loops: CDR1 SGHVS, CDR2 FQNEAQ. CDR3 length: 14 amino acids. These data are taken from a study of blood T cell repertoires in COVID-19. Study in general: Samples taken during acute and convalescent COVID-19 were collected in the United States, Italy and Spain. Sources were T cells, B-cell-depleted T cells, or PBMCs; the material itself was cDNA or gDNA.

Per the study methods: Reference gene primer amplification in the assay estimated nucleated cell counts. Data came from immunoSEQ multiplex PCR; TCRdb stores just in-frame clones and leaves some out. The V and J calls and clone size were taken over from that table, and D and trimming were inferred from the DNA. The sample lists under 85,000 clones; roughly nine tenths were seen once. Sample: peripheral blood. This receptor was obtained from an elderly man in a cohort sampled during active COVID-19. The rearrangement links TRBV7-8 to TRBJ2-7; possibly TRBD1 for D (6 bases). The CDR3 DNA reads as TGTGCCAGCAGCCGAGCAGGGGTACCCTACGAGCAGTACTTC. The encoded protein is CASSRAGVPYEQYF.